Listed here are 8 T cell receptor beta chains from one sample, sequenced in a study of OX40 agonist ivuxolimab in advanced cancers. Receptors were amplified or captured by the immunoSEQ multiplex PCR assay. Drawn from immuneACCESS, this table holds only the in-frame rearrangements with V and J called that TCRdb kept. Clones are partly lost; checked studies trace under half to an unresolved V gene and leave the rest unexplained. This sample comprises around 68,000 clones, around 90% of them detected only once. About 1% of the sample is held by the ten biggest clonotypes. The sample was CD4+ or CD8+ T cells sorted from blood, taken in a trial of the OX40 agonist ivuxolimab. These receptors were obtained from an adult with an advanced solid tumor such as melanoma, head and neck, liver or kidney cancer.

J is TRBJ1-1 and V is TRBV19; tentatively, D is TRBD1 (5 bases). Germline-derived CDR1 and CDR2 are LNHDA and SQIVND (reference sequence). V was cut by 7 bases and J by 1 base, with 13 bases left in between. The CDR3 is made up of 14 amino acids. The CDR3 region is CASKVKGSNTEAFF. The CDR3, as DNA: TGTGCCAGTAAAGTTAAGGGGTCGAACACTGAAGCTTTCTTT.

The chain has TRBV30 and TRBJ2-7; D remains unclear. Trimming took 5 bases from V and 6 from J, leaving 17 bases between them. CDR1 and CDR2 (germline): GTSNPN, SVGIG (reference sequence). The CDR3 spans 13 residues. CDR3 DNA sequence: TGTGCCTGGGGAGTCTCGTGGTCCGGCGAGCAGTACTTC. Translated: CAWGVSWSGEQYF.

This clone was observed a handful of times. The gene calls are TRBV6-5 and TRBJ2-3; a possible D gene is TRBD2 (5 bases). V lost 6 bases to trimming and J lost 2 bases, with 9 bases between them. The CDR3 has 13 amino acids. CDR1 and CDR2 (germline): MNHEY, SVGAGI. The CDR3 loop reads CASRDLTTDTQYF. DNA of the CDR3: TGTGCCAGCAGGGACTTAACCACAGATACGCAGTATTTT.

V and J are TRBV7-9 and TRBJ2-6; TRBD1 agrees at 9 bases. Per the germline V gene, CDR1 is SEHNR and CDR2 is FQNEAQ (reference sequence). CDR3 length: 18 amino acids. With 4 bases clipped from V and 2 bases from J, the junction kept 9 bases outside the gene matches. The CDR3 region is CASSSLTGGAPGANVLTF. CDR3 nucleotide sequence: TGTGCCAGCAGCTCTTTAACAGGGGGCGCACCTGGGGCCAACGTCCTGACTTTC.

The V gene is TRBV5-1, the J gene TRBJ2-2, with TRBD2 matching 11 bases. Per the germline V gene, CDR1 is SGHRS and CDR2 is YFSETQ. V lost 4 bases, J lost 5 bases, and 4 bases stayed unmatched. This CDR3 spans 15 amino acids. The CDR3 coding sequence is TGCGCCAGCAGCCCGACTAGCGGGAAAACCGGGGAGCTGTTTTTT. Translated: CASSPTSGKTGELFF.

The chain carries TRBV30 and TRBJ2-2; TRBD1 matches at 9 bases. CDR3 length equals 15 residues. From germline, CDR1 is GTSNPN and CDR2 SVGIG (reference sequence). Germline trimming cut 6 bases from V and 4 bases from J; bases unmatched to any gene: 9. This chain's CDR3 is CACPSRDRATGELFF. CDR3 nucleotides: TGTGCCTGCCCCAGCCGGGACAGGGCCACCGGGGAGCTGTTTTTT.

This clone was picked up a small number of times. V is TRBV5-5 and J is TRBJ1-2; D is perhaps TRBD1 (6 bases). Germline-derived CDR1 and CDR2 are SGHKS and YYEKEE (reference sequence). Trimming removed 7 bases at V and 1 base at J, with 23 bases between. The CDR3 is made up of 17 amino acids. CDR3 DNA: TGTGCCAGCGGATGGACAGCCCCTCAAGAGAGTAACTATGGCTACACCTTC. It specifies CASGWTAPQESNYGYTF. Full variable domain (missing parts from reference TRBV5-5 and TRBJ1-2): DAGVTQSPTHLIKTRGQQVTLRCSPISGHKSVSWYQQVLGQGPQFIFQYYEKEERGRGNFPDRFSARQFPNYSSELNVNALLLGDSALYLCASGWTAPQESNYGYTFGSGTRLTVV.

This clone appeared a few times. This chain's CDR3 is CASSLLGQAAGNTIYF. CDR3 bases: TGTGCCAGCAGCTTACTGGGACAGGCGGCTGGAAACACCATATATTTT. The chain uses TRBV5-4 and TRBJ1-3, with 8 positions matching TRBD1. Germline-derived CDR1 and CDR2 are SGHNT and YYREEE (reference sequence). V shed 2 bases, J shed 2 bases, and the junction held 6 bases outside the gene matches. The CDR3 totals 16 residues.